Shown below are 23 T cell receptor beta chains from a single sample sequenced in a study of CD8 T cells in ankylosing spondylitis. Using its own MiXCR run on the 5' RACE reads, TCRdb lists one record per CDR3 protein. The data contain 200,000 to 300,000 distinct CDR3 sequences, more than 25% of them singletons. The sample was blood, either unsorted or a sorted T cell fraction (not recorded which). The receptor source for this set is a male donor with ankylosing spondylitis or in good health (not recorded which).

The rearrangement uses TRBV5-1 and TRBJ2-7; perhaps D is TRBD1 or TRBD2 (6 bases each). V lost 0 bases and J lost 3, with 13 bases in between. The CDR3 consists of 15 residues. Germline loops: CDR1 SGHRS, CDR2 YFSETQ. The CDR3 DNA sequence: TGCGCCAGCAGCTTGGGTGGGGGGCAGTACTACGAGCAGTACTTC. Translating it yields CASSLGGGQYYEQYF.

In its sample, this clonotype was seen a few times. V is TRBV20-1 and J is TRBJ2-3; 8 bases line up with TRBD2. CDR3 length equals 15 residues. Per germline, CDR1 DFQATT and CDR2 SNEGSKA (reference sequence). Trimming removed 4 bases from V and 0 bases from J; junction bases left unmatched: 6. CDR3 sequence reads: CSAITGTRSTDTQYF. CDR3 nucleotide sequence: TGCAGTGCTATAACCGGGACTAGAAGCACAGATACGCAGTATTTT.

In this sample, this clonotype turned up a few times. The genes are TRBV7-9 and TRBJ1-5; TRBD1 aligns across 8 bases. J gave up 7 bases and V 5 bases, and 10 bases lay outside the gene matches. CDR1 and CDR2 from the germline V gene are SEHNR and FQNEAQ (reference sequence). This CDR3 is built from 15 residues. The CDR3 is CASSPDRVGLQPQHF. CDR3 coding DNA: TGTGCCAGCAGCCCGGACAGGGTCGGTTTACAGCCCCAGCATTTT. The full variable domain, completed using reference TRBV7-9 and TRBJ1-5, is DTGVSQNPRHKITKRGQNVTFRCDPISEHNRLYWYRQTLGQGPEFLTYFQNEAQLEKSRLLSDRFSAERPKGSFSTLEIQRTEQGDSAMYLCASSPDRVGLQPQHFGDGTRLSIL.

This rearrangement joins TRBV28 to TRBJ2-7; tentatively, D is TRBD1 (5 bases). The CDR3 has 15 amino acids. Germline V gene lookup returns CDR1 MDHEN and CDR2 SYDVKM. Trimming pared 4 bases from V and 2 bases from J, leaving 15 bases between. Here the CDR3 reads CASSSPGLRTYEQYF. The CDR3 region has the DNA TGTGCCAGCAGTTCACCAGGGTTGCGCACCTACGAGCAGTACTTC.

The chain recombines TRBV5-1 with TRBJ1-1; TRBD1 is a possible D gene (5 bases). V lost 3 bases and J lost 7, with 13 bases in between. The germline V gene encodes CDR1 SGHRS and CDR2 YFSETQ. CDR3 length equals 13 residues. CDR3 amino acids: CASSSGTDHEAFF. The CDR3 nucleotides read TGCGCCAGCAGCTCAGGGACCGACCATGAAGCTTTCTTT.

This clonotype was seen a few times. V is TRBV10-3 and J is TRBJ2-3; D is unclear. Germline lookup yields CDR1 ENHRY and CDR2 SYGVKD. This CDR3 has 16 amino acids. Trimming cost V 5 bases and J 2 bases, with 17 bases left between them. The CDR3 DNA follows: TGTGCCATCAGTCCTCTACACTTCGAATCCACAGATACGCAGTATTTT. Protein: CAISPLHFESTDTQYF.

The rearrangement links TRBV12-3 or TRBV12-4 to TRBJ1-6, with 8 bases matching TRBD1. V gave up 7 bases and J gave up 4 bases; unmatched junction bases: 3. This CDR3 is built from 14 residues. CDR3 protein: CASKDREYNSPLHF. In DNA, the CDR3 is TGTGCCAGCAAGGACAGGGAGTATAATTCACCCCTCCACTTT.

The chain combines TRBV20-1 with TRBJ2-5, with TRBD2 as a possible D gene (6 bases). The CDR3 consists of 16 residues. Trimming cost V 6 bases and J 2 bases, with 22 bases left between them. Germline V lookup: CDR1 DFQATT, CDR2 SNEGSKA (reference sequence). The CDR3: CSAPQVGGEPQETQYF. For the CDR3, the DNA is TGCAGTGCCCCCCAGGTCGGCGGGGAGCCTCAAGAGACCCAGTACTTC.

The chain recombines TRBV6-5 with TRBJ2-5; the D is unclear. CDR3 length: 15 amino acids. V lost 0 bases and J 2 bases, leaving 10 bases between the germline ends. Germline loops: CDR1 MNHEY, CDR2 SVGAGI. CDR3 bases: TGTGCCAGCAGTTACTCGTGGCTGGATCAAGAGACCCAGTACTTC. Its protein product is CASSYSWLDQETQYF.

This clonotype came up a few times. The genes are TRBV29-1 and TRBJ2-3, with a possible D match to TRBD1 (6 bases). From germline, CDR1 is SQVTM and CDR2 ANQGSEA. Trimming pared 8 bases from V and 2 bases from J, leaving 14 bases between. CDR3 length equals 13 residues. Written as DNA, the CDR3 is TGCAGCATTGGACAGTCTCACACAGATACGCAGTATTTT. This gives the protein CSIGQSHTDTQYF.

This clonotype was counted only a few times. This chain uses TRBV6-1 with TRBJ2-7; TRBD1 matches 9 bases. The CDR3 covers 16 residues. Germline lookup yields CDR1 MNHNS and CDR2 SASEGT. V lost 6 bases and J lost 4; bases outside the gene matches: 13. CDR3 nucleotide sequence: TGTGCCAGCAGCCCTACCACCGGGACAGGGTTTTACGAGCAGTACTTC. This translates into CASSPTTGTGFYEQYF.

V and J are TRBV12-3 or TRBV12-4 and TRBJ2-7; D gene ambiguous. This CDR3 spans 12 amino acids. With 5 bases removed from V and 6 bases from J, the gap between germline ends came to 11 bases. The DNA for the CDR3 is TGTGCCAGCAGTCATGCCTTGGGCGAGCAGTACTTC. It codes for CASSHALGEQYF.

The chain carries TRBV6-2 or TRBV6-3 and TRBJ2-1, with a tentative D call TRBD1 (6 bases). The V gene lost 7 bases and the J gene lost 7 bases, with 17 bases spanning the gap. The CDR3 contains 14 residues. Germline loops: CDR1 MNHEY, CDR2 SVGEGT. CDR3 nucleotides: TGTGCCAGCACCCTACTCAGGGGCCTAAATGAGCAGTTCTTC. Encoded protein: CASTLLRGLNEQFF.

The chain is built from TRBV4-1 and TRBJ2-2, with a weak D call TRBD1 (5 bases). V was pared by 1 base and J by 4 bases, with 10 bases between. Germline loops: CDR1 MGHRA, CDR2 YSYEKL. This CDR3 region has 15 residues. This chain's CDR3 is CASSQGRVGTGELFF. CDR3 DNA: TGCGCCAGCAGCCAAGGCAGGGTAGGCACCGGGGAGCTGTTTTTT.

This chain uses TRBV6-5 with TRBJ2-4, with 7 positions matching TRBD1. The CDR3 has 15 amino acids. V lost 3 bases and J lost 5; bases outside the gene matches: 7. Germline values: CDR1 MNHEY, CDR2 SVGAGI. The CDR3 loop is CASSYAKGGQNIQYF. In nucleotides, the CDR3 is TGTGCCAGCAGTTATGCCAAAGGGGGCCAAAACATTCAGTACTTC.

V gene TRBV3-1 combines with J gene TRBJ2-2; D unclear. Germline V gene data show CDR1 as LGHDT and CDR2 as YNNKEL (reference sequence). Trimming pared 1 base from V and 0 bases from J, leaving 15 bases between. There are 18 residues in the CDR3. The CDR3 DNA reads as TGTGCCAGCAGCCAAGGTGTCAGGAAAACTTCGAACACCGGGGAGCTGTTTTTT. Translating it yields CASSQGVRKTSNTGELFF. The variable domain in full, with the rest retrieved from reference TRBV3-1 and TRBJ2-2, is DTAVSQTPKYLVTQMGNDKSIKCEQNLGHDTMYWYKQDSKKFLKIMFSYNNKELIINETVPNRFSPKSPDKAHLNLHINSLELGDSAVYFCASSQGVRKTSNTGELFFGEGSRLTVL.

This chain links TRBV15 with TRBJ2-5; D possibly corresponds to TRBD1 (6 bases). This CDR3 spans 15 amino acids. The germline V gene encodes CDR1 LNHNV and CDR2 YYDKDF (reference sequence). V gave up 0 bases and J gave up 7 bases, with 15 bases separating them. Written as DNA, the CDR3 is TGTGCCACCAGCAGAGAGCAGTCAGGGGTGGGGACCCAGTACTTC. Its translation: CATSREQSGVGTQYF. Variable domain in full (rest from reference TRBV15 and TRBJ2-5): DAMVIQNPRYQVTQFGKPVTLSCSQTLNHNVMYWYQQKSSQAPKLLFHYYDKDFNNEADTPDNFQSRRPNTSFCFLDIRSPGLGDTAMYLCATSREQSGVGTQYFGPGTRLLVL.

This clonotype was seen a handful of times. The V gene is TRBV20-1, the J gene TRBJ2-7, with 8 nucleotides matching TRBD1. The CDR3 contains 15 residues. Germline V gene lookup returns CDR1 DFQATT and CDR2 SNEGSKA (reference sequence). V gave up 0 bases and J gave up 2 bases; unmatched junction bases: 6. CDR3 protein: CSARDIGQGTYEQYF. CDR3 in DNA: TGCAGTGCTAGAGATATAGGACAGGGAACCTACGAGCAGTACTTC.

Only a few counts were recorded for this clonotype. The chain is built from TRBV29-1 and TRBJ2-7; a weak D match, TRBD2 (8 bases). This CDR3 contains 14 residues. Trimming shortened V by 3 bases and J by 3 bases, and 15 bases separated the two germline ends. CDR1 and CDR2 (germline): SQVTM, ANQGSEA. CDR3 nucleotide sequence: TGCAGCGTTGATGGGGACAGCGGGGGCTACGAGCAGTACTTC. This gives the protein CSVDGDSGGYEQYF.

This rearrangement joins TRBV5-1 to TRBJ2-1, with 7 bases that match TRBD1. CDR1 is SGHRS, CDR2 YFSETQ, per germline. After removal of 3 bases from V and 6 bases from J, the junction contained 9 bases not matched to a gene. CDR3 length: 15 residues. The CDR3 DNA reads as TGCGCCAGCAGCTCCCCCGGGACAGTCCCCAATGAGCAGTTCTTC. It yields the protein CASSSPGTVPNEQFF.

The V call is TRBV5-1, the J call TRBJ2-7, with D unclear. This CDR3 is built from 14 residues. Deletions cut 5 bases from V and 3 bases from J, with 15 bases between. Germline-derived CDR1 and CDR2 are SGHRS and YFSETQ. CDR3 loop: CASRSADGHYEQYF. DNA of the CDR3: TGCGCCAGCAGGTCCGCAGATGGCCACTACGAGCAGTACTTC.

This chain uses TRBV12-3 or TRBV12-4 with TRBJ1-1; 7 nucleotides align to TRBD1. With 4 bases clipped from V and 1 base from J, the junction kept 6 bases outside the gene matches. The CDR3 consists of 15 residues. This CDR3 reads CASSSNGTENTEAFF. DNA for the CDR3: TGTGCCAGCAGTTCTAACGGGACAGAGAACACTGAAGCTTTCTTT.

This clonotype was recorded only once. The V call is TRBV20-1, the J call TRBJ1-1, with D unresolved. The V end lost 0 bases, the J end lost 3 bases, and 8 bases lay between the germline ends. CDR3 length: 13 residues. Germline CDR1 is DFQATT and CDR2 is SNEGSKA (reference sequence). DNA for the CDR3: TGCAGTGCTAGAGAGGCCGGGGACACTGAAGCTTTCTTT. Translation: CSAREAGDTEAFF.